This paragraph covers one TCR beta chain sequence. Its antigen is unidentified. The data belong to a study of CD8+ T cells in alopecia areata. Reverse transcription of extracted RNA yielded cDNA, which provided the sequencing template. Using immunoSEQ multiplex PCR, the repertoire was profiled, and TCRdb retains in-frame clones only, with some absent. Of over 30,000 clones in the sample, around 80% were seen once. J was trimmed by 3 bases and V by 3 bases; bases with no gene match: 3. The V gene's germline CDR1 is LNHNV and CDR2 YYDKDF (reference sequence). The CDR3 has 15 residues. General observations from the study: Besides other cells, scalp samples also yield sequences of resident alphabeta T cells from normal skin. Mice gave a clearer picture of TCR sharing than patients did, possibly for HLA-related reasons.

As part of sample collection, lesional scalp punch biopsies and peripheral blood were taken from alopecia areata patients. This clonotype originated in a human donor with alopecia areata. Sequenced: NKG2D-low CD8+ T cells sorted from blood. This chain joins TRBV15 and TRBJ2-3; 10 nucleotides agree with TRBD2. CDR3 residues: CATSSLAGATDTQYF. DNA of the CDR3: TGTGCCACCAGCAGCCTAGCGGGGGCGACAGATACGCAGTATTTT.